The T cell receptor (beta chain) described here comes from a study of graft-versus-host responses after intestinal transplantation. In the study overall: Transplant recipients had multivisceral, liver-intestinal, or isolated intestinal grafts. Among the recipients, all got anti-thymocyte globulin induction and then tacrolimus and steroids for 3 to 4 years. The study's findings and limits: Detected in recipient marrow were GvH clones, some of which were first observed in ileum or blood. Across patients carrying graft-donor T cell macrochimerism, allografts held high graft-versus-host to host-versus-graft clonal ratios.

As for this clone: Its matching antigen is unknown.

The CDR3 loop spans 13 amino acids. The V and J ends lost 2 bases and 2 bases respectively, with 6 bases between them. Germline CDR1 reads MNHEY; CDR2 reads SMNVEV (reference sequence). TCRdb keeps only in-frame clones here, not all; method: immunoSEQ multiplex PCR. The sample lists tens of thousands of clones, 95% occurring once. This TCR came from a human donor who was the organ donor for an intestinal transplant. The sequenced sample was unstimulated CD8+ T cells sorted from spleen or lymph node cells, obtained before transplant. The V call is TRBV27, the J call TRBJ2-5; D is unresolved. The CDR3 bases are TGTGCCAGCAGTTTACAGAGACAAGAGACCCAGTACTTC. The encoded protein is CASSLQRQETQYF.